Described below is a single TCR beta chain sequence and its context. Sequencing used cDNA as its template, made by extracting RNA and reverse transcribing it. The repertoire was sequenced with immunoSEQ multiplex PCR; TCRdb's copy has only in-frame clones and lacks some. The table includes over 120,000 clones, roughly 50% detected once. Collected material from alopecia areata patients comprised lesional scalp punch biopsies and peripheral blood. This record comes from a study of CD8+ T cells in alopecia areata. About the research overall: Treated patients were dosed with oral tofacitinib, taking 5 to 10 mg twice daily.

This sample comprised CD4+ T cells sorted from blood, obtained at week 0. The receptor was derived from a human donor with alopecia areata.

The CDR3 sequence: CASSATLAYQETQYF. CDR3 coding DNA: TGTGCCAGCAGCGCAACCCTAGCGTACCAAGAGACCCAGTACTTC. The chain has TRBV7-2 and TRBJ2-5, with D possibly being TRBD2 (6 bases). The length of the CDR3 is 15 residues. The V gene lost 5 bases and the J gene lost 0 bases, with 13 bases spanning the gap. Germline CDR1 reads SGHTA; CDR2 reads FQGNSA.